The clone carrying this TCR beta chain was seen a single time. This record comes from a study of blood T cells in healthy people across ages. In germline, CDR1 is MDHEN, CDR2 SYDVKM. The CDR3 covers 16 residues. Trimming removed 5 bases at V and 9 bases at J, with 23 bases between. The use of a sample-barcoded 5' primer and a J-beta primer mix characterized a second PCR of roughly 6 to 11 cycles. Each cDNA molecule was tagged by a template-switch adaptor that had 12 random nucleotides. Per-sample output comprised a minimum of 2.5 million paired-end reads containing CDR3. TCRdb reprocessed the 5' RACE reads via MiXCR and lists one record per CDR3 protein. The data hold 1.5 million to 2 million distinct CDR3 sequences, with just under 50% observed a single time.

The sequence was collected from a woman in her thirties or forties in good health. The genes are TRBV28 and TRBJ2-1; D is unclear. The sample comprised blood. The chain's CDR3 is CASSSRSRIAQSEQFF. The CDR3 DNA sequence: TGTGCCAGCAGTAGTAGATCGCGGATCGCCCAGAGTGAGCAGTTCTTC.